This T cell receptor beta chain was obtained from a study of T cells in localized non-small cell lung cancer. Study observations and caveats: Among blood samples, higher T cell density accompanied longer overall survival. The tumor had only one region sequenced, so heterogeneity remains possible. Uninvolved adjacent lung showed peak T cell clonality, exceeding tumor. In adjacent lung, a median roughly 62 of the top 100 tumor clones were found.

To note about this clone: Its antigen is currently unknown.

Produced via immunoSEQ multiplex PCR; TCRdb's table is partial and in-frame only. The sample lists 75,000 to 90,000 clones; about 83% were seen once. The sample consisted of peripheral blood, taken before any cancer treatment. The sequence derives from a man between 35 and 75 years old with stage I lung adenocarcinoma.

CDR3 protein: CASSLITIAGYTF. The CDR3 bases are TGTGCCAGCAGCTTAATCACCATAGCTGGCTACACCTTC. The rearrangement uses TRBV5-4 and TRBJ1-2; D remains ambiguous. Looked up from germline, CDR1 is SGHNT and CDR2 is YYREEE (reference sequence). V lost 2 bases and J lost 7, with 12 bases in between. This CDR3 spans 13 amino acids.